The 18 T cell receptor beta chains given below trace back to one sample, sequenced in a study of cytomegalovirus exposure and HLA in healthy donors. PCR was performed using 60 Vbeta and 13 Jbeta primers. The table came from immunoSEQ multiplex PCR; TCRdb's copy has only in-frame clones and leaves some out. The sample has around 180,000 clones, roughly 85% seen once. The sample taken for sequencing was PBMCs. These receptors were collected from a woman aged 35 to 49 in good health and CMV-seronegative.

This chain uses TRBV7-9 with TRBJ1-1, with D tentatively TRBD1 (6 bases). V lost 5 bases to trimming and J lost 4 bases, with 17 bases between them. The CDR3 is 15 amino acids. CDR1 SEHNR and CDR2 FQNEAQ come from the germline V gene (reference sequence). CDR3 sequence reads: CASSPVGNRATEAFF. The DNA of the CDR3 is TGTGCCAGCAGCCCGGTAGGGAACAGGGCCACTGAAGCTTTCTTT.

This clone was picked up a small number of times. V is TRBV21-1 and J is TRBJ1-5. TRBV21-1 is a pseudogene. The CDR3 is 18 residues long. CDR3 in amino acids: CASTSSGARGLLNQPQHF. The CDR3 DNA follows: TGTGCCAGCACCAGCAGCGGGGCTCGGGGTCTTCTGAATCAGCCCCAGCATTTT.

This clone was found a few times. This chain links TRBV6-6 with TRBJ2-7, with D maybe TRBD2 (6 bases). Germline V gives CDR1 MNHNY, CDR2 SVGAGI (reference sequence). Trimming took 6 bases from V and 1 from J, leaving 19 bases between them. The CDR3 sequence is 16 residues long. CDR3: CASSPPRRDSSYEQYF. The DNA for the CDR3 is TGTGCCAGCAGCCCACCGAGACGGGACTCATCCTACGAGCAGTACTTC.

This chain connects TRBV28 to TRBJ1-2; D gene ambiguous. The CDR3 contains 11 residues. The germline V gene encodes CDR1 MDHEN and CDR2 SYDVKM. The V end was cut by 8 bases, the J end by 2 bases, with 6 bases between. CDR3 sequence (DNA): TGTGCCAGCTCGGGGAACTATGGCTACACCTTC. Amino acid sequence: CASSGNYGYTF.

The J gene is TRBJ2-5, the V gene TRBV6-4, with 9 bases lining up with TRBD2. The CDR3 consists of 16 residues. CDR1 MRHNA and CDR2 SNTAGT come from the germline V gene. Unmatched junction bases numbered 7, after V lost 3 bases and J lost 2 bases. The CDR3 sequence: CASSEGTSFGQETQYF. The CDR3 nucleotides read TGTGCCAGCAGTGAAGGGACTAGCTTTGGACAAGAGACCCAGTACTTC.

CDR3 sequence: CASSEGGNPRTQYF. CDR3 nucleotides: TGTGCCAGCAGTGAAGGAGGTAACCCAAGGACCCAGTACTTC. This chain links TRBV6-1 with TRBJ2-5; D gene ambiguous. Trimming pared 1 base from V and 7 bases from J, leaving 13 bases between. Germline CDR1 reads MNHNS; CDR2 reads SASEGT. The CDR3 length is 14 residues.

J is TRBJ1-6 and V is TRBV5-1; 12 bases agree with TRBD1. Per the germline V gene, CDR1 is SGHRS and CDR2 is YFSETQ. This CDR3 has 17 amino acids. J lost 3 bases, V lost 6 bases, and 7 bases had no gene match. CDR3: CASTPGTGGNYNSPLHF. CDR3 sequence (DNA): TGCGCCAGCACTCCCGGGACAGGGGGCAACTATAATTCACCCCTCCACTTT.

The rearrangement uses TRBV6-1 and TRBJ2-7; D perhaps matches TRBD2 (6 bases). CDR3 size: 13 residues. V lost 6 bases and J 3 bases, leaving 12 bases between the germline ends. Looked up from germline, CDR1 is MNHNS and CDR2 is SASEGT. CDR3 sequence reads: CASSGTGVYEQYF. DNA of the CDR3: TGTGCCAGCAGCGGGACGGGAGTCTACGAGCAGTACTTC.

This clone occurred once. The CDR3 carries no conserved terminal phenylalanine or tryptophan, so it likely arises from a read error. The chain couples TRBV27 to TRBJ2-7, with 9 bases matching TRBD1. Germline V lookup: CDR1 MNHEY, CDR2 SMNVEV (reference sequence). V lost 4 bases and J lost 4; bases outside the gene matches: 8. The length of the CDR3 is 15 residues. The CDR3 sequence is CASSSPGQGLYEQYL. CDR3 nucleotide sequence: TGTGCCAGCAGTTCCCCCGGACAGGGGTTGTACGAGCAGTACCTC.

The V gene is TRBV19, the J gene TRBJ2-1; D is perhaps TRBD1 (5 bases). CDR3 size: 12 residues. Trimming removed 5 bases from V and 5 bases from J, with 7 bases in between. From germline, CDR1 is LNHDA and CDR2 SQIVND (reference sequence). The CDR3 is CASSQTDNEQFF. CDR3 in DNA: TGTGCCAGTAGTCAGACAGACAATGAGCAGTTCTTC.

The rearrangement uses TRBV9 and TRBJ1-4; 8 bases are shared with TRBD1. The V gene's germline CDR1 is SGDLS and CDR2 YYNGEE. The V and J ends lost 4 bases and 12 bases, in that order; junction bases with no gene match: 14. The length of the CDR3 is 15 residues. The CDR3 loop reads CASSYRQGHLGELFF. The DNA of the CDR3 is TGTGCCAGCAGCTATCGACAGGGGCATCTGGGGGAACTGTTTTTT. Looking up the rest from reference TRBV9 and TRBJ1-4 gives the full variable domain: DSGVTQTPKHLITATGQRVTLRCSPRSGDLSVYWYQQSLDQGLQFLIQYYNGEERAKGNILERFSAQQFPDLHSELNLSSLELGDSALYFCASSYRQGHLGELFFGSGTQLSVL.

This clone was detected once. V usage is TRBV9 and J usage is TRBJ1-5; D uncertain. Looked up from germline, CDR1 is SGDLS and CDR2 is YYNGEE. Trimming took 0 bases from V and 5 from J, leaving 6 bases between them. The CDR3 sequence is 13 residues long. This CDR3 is CASSVGRDQPQHF. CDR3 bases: TGTGCCAGCAGCGTAGGACGGGATCAGCCCCAGCATTTT.

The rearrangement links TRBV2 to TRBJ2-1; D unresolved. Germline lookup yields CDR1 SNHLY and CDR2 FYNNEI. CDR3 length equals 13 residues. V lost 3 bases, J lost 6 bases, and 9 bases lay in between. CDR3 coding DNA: TGTGCCAGCAGTGACACTACTCCCAATGAGCAGTTCTTC. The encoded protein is CASSDTTPNEQFF.

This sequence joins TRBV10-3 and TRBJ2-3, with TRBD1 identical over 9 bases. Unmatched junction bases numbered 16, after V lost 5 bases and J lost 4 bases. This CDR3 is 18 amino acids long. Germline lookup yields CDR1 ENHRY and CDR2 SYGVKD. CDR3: CAISTGQGDSGFADTQYF. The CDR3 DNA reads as TGTGCCATCAGTACGGGACAGGGCGACAGCGGGTTTGCAGATACGCAGTATTTT.

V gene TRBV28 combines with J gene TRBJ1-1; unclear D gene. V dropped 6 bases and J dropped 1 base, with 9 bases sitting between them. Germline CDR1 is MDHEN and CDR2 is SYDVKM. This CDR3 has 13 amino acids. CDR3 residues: CASRKTENTEAFF. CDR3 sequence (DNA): TGTGCCAGCAGAAAAACAGAGAACACTGAAGCTTTCTTT.

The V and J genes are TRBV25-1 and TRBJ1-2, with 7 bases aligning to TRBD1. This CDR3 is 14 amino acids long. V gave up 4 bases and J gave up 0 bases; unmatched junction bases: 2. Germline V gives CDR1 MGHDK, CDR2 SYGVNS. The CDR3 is CASSVTGANYGYTF. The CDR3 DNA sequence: TGTGCCAGCAGTGTAACAGGGGCTAACTATGGCTACACCTTC.

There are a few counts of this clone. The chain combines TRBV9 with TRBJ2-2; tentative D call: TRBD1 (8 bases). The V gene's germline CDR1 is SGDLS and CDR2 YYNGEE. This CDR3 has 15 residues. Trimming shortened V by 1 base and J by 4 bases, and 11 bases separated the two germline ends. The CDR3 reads CASSVTGGGTGELFF. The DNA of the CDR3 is TGTGCCAGCAGCGTAACAGGGGGGGGCACCGGGGAGCTGTTTTTT.

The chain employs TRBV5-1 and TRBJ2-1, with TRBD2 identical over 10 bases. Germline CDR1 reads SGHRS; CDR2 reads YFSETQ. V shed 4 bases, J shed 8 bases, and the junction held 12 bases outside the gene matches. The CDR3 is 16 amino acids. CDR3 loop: CASSAVLAGDKDEQFF. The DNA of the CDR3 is TGCGCCAGCAGCGCGGTTCTAGCGGGAGATAAGGATGAGCAGTTCTTC. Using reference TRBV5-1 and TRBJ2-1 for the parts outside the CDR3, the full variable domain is KAGVTQTPRYLIKTRGQQVTLSCSPISGHRSVSWYQQTPGQGLQFLFEYFSETQRNKGNFPGRFSGRQFSNSRSEMNVSTLELGDSALYLCASSAVLAGDKDEQFFGPGTRLTVL.